This record covers a single TCR beta chain. The specificity of this receptor is unknown. Per-base quality was not reported, and no clone a single base away is much larger than it. Enrolling through a virtual design, the prospective study's participants ranged in age from roughly 18 to 100 years and lived across roughly 23 United States geographic areas. In the prospective study, cohorts were assigned on the basis of participant-reported clinical history obtained from a screening survey and a study questionnaire. Recovered participants in ImmuneRACE Cohort 3 were defined by two consecutive negative NP/OP PCR tests, clearance by a healthcare professional, or resolution of symptoms. In the prospective study, mobile phlebotomists collected whole blood, serum and a nasopharyngeal or oropharyngeal swab from each participant. Participants in the prospective study had the option to provide additional blood draws and questionnaires over an approximately 2-month period. Blood samples from the prospective study were shipped frozen or at room temperature prior to DNA extraction.

The data belong to a study of blood T cell repertoires in COVID-19 (TCRdb year 2020). With respect to the entire study: Samples from collaborators originated in the United States, Italy and Spain and spanned both the acute and convalescent phases of COVID-19. The material from the prospective study consisted of cDNA or gDNA derived from T cells, B-cell-depleted T cells, or PBMCs. The dataset comprised deeply sampled blood TCRbeta repertoires from subjects exposed to, actively infected with, or recovered from COVID-19. A freely available public database, intended as a resource for researchers studying the immune response to SARS-CoV-2, is where the repertoires were released. The samples were drawn from the first 160 participants of the ongoing ImmuneRACE study and from 950 to 1,500 subjects provided by 6 global collaborators. Sample metadata almost always included a de-identified subject ID, COVID-19 status, age in years and sex. Where available, HLA class I and class II types were obtained from metadata supplied by the sample provider rather than from assay-based typing. Study-level results and caveats: The amount of clinical and demographic metadata varied by source and participant and was provided uncurated.

A distance of 11 bases separates the germline ends of V and J, which lose 1 base and 5 bases respectively. CDR1 and CDR2 are read off the germline V gene as SGHAT and FQNNGV. From cysteine to phenylalanine, the CDR3 is 14 amino acids long. This entry keeps only the CDR3 DNA: 42 bases, framed from base 1. TCRbeta CDR3 regions were amplified from genomic DNA by means of the immunoSEQ Assay, a bias-controlled multiplex PCR. For the original study's pipeline: The number of nucleated cells in each sample was estimated from the amplification of reference gene primers within the assay. To quantify the absolute abundance of each unique TCRbeta CDR3 rearrangement, sequence reads were collapsed and filtered. Productive Simpson clonality was computed per sample as the square root of Simpson's diversity index over productive rearrangements. Drawn from immuneACCESS, this table holds only the in-frame rearrangements with V and J called that TCRdb kept. Clones are partly lost; checked studies trace under half to an unresolved V gene and leave the rest unexplained. Clonal size and the V and J genes are those of that table, whereas D and trimming came from the DNA. This sample holds 150,000 or so clones; less than 85% were observed only once. 4.4% of the sample goes to the ten largest clones.

The source of this sequence is a woman between 50 and 59 years old who had recovered from COVID-19. Recombination joined TRBV11-2 with TRBJ2-5; the D segment could be TRBD1, given 5 matching bases. Sequenced material: PBMCs or T cells enriched from blood (not recorded which). At the DNA level, the sequence is TGTGCCAGCAGCTTAGGCAGGGATGGGGAGACCCAGTACTTC. Translated, it gives CASSLGRDGETQYF.